This T cell receptor beta chain was sequenced during a study of T-cell reconstitution after alpha-beta-depleted transplantation in children. The germline V and J ends were trimmed by 3 bases and 4 bases, with 13 bases remaining between them. The CDR3 runs 14 residues. The V gene's germline CDR1 is DFQATT and CDR2 SNEGSKA (reference sequence). This clonotype was seen at least ten times. A library of TCRbeta sequences, prepared with unique molecular identifiers, was generated. TCRdb recomputed calls from the PCR reads with MiXCR, one row per CDR3 protein. The data hold around 70,000 distinct CDR3 sequences, with 11% observed a single time.

The TCR originated in a boy younger than 18 with acute myeloid leukemia, due to receive a stem cell transplant. This specimen consisted of PBMCs, obtained before TCRalphabeta/CD19-depleted stem cell transplant. The chain links TRBV20-1 to TRBJ2-1; D gene uncertain. The CDR3 loop is CSARSSETYNEQFF. DNA of the CDR3: TGCAGTGCTAGGTCGTCCGAAACTTACAATGAGCAGTTCTTC.